This T cell receptor beta chain was recovered during a study of human T cells and chemical hapten exposure. V gave up 4 bases and J gave up 3 bases, with 9 bases separating them. This CDR3 has 14 amino acids. Germline V gives CDR1 SGHTA, CDR2 FQGNSA. Stated time point: patch test 1, 2 weeks after DPC sensitization. Noted treatment: therapeutic diphenylcyclopropenone sensitization with weekly scalp DPC. Study-level points and caveats: Counts of TCRs above 1 in 1000 frequency stayed unchanged with DPC sensitization.

This clonotype occurred a few times. Antigen unknown. A single record per CDR3 protein comes from TCRdb applying MiXCR to the RACE reads. The sample yields some 400,000 distinct CDR3 sequences, around 4.8% seen once. The sequence came from a woman aged 45-65 years with alopecia areata. Some clones in this sample may be carry-over from other donors' samples. This chain connects TRBV7-2 to TRBJ2-2; D might be TRBD2 (6 bases). The specimen comprised whole blood, sampled in connection with sensitization to the hapten diphenylcyclopropenone (DPC). In DNA, the CDR3 is TGTGCCAGCAGCTGGGACTCTTACACCGGGGAGCTGTTTTTT. This codes for CASSWDSYTGELFF.